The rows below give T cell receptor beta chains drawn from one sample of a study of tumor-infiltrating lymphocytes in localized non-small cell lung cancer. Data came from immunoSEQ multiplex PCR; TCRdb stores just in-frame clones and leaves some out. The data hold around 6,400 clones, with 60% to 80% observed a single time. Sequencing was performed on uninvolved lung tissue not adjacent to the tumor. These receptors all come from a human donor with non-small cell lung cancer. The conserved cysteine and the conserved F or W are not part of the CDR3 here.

CDR3 protein: ASSLRIEQY
J gene: TRBJ2-7
V gene: TRBV5-5

CDR3 protein: ASSLEGGKTQY
J gene: TRBJ2-5
V gene: TRBV7-3

CDR3 protein: ATSRVETASEQY
J gene: TRBJ2-7
V gene: TRBV15

CDR3 protein: ASRLGSGGQPQH
J gene: TRBJ1-5
V gene: TRBV13

CDR3 protein: SVTDGYGYT
J gene: TRBJ1-2
V gene: TRBV29-1

CDR3 protein: ASSMGASGGPDTQY
J gene: TRBJ2-3
V gene: TRBV19

CDR3 protein: ASSLLTTNTGELF
J gene: TRBJ2-2
V gene: TRBV28

CDR3 protein: ASSRERSAETQY
J gene: TRBJ2-5
V gene: TRBV7-2

CDR3 protein: ASSPRQGGANTGELF
J gene: TRBJ2-2
V gene: TRBV9

CDR3 protein: ASSLAGGPNEKLF
J gene: TRBJ1-4
V gene: TRBV7-6

CDR3 protein: ASSQDLYYEQY
J gene: TRBJ2-7
V gene: TRBV14

CDR3 protein: ASSIGQTNQPQH
J gene: TRBJ1-5
V gene: TRBV7-2

CDR3 protein: ASSYNQGSYEQY
J gene: TRBJ2-7
V gene: TRBV6-6

CDR3 protein: ASRLSGGAVQTQY
J gene: TRBJ2-5
V gene: TRBV7-2

CDR3 protein: ASSQDKWQPSGNTIY
J gene: TRBJ1-3
V gene: TRBV4-1

CDR3 protein: ASSVGQGFANTGELF
J gene: TRBJ2-2
V gene: TRBV7-8

CDR3 protein: ASSVTGYGNTIY
J gene: TRBJ1-3
V gene: TRBV6-5

CDR3 protein: ASSLWGGGGTEAF
J gene: TRBJ1-1
V gene: TRBV6-6

CDR3 protein: ASSEQVAGELF
J gene: TRBJ2-2
V gene: TRBV19

CDR3 protein: ASSLLAGGPQQETQY
J gene: TRBJ2-5
V gene: TRBV7-2

CDR3 protein: ASNWRGGQETQY
J gene: TRBJ2-5
V gene: TRBV2

CDR3 protein: ATVGGREIKDNTGELF
J gene: TRBJ2-2
V gene: TRBV7-2

CDR3 protein: ASSQPRGTGGSYEQY
J gene: TRBJ2-7
V gene: TRBV4-1

CDR3 protein: ATSREGGGADTQY
J gene: TRBJ2-3
V gene: TRBV15

CDR3 protein: ASSFGGQGYT
J gene: TRBJ1-2
V gene: TRBV28

CDR3 protein: ASSRSLAVPNEQF
J gene: TRBJ2-1
V gene: TRBV27

CDR3 protein: ASSAGTGGDTGELF
J gene: TRBJ2-2
V gene: TRBV9

CDR3 protein: ASSLGGVRTSSYNEQF
J gene: TRBJ2-1
V gene: TRBV7-2

CDR3 protein: ASSPVATNEKLF
J gene: TRBJ1-4
V gene: TRBV18